This T cell receptor (beta chain) emerged from a study of identical twins. Via MiXCR, TCRdb re-called the 5' RACE reads, giving one row per CDR3 protein. The repertoire consists of 250,000 or so distinct CDR3 sequences, with approximately 7.3% occurring once and the leading ten covering under 7%. This clonotype occurred many times. Trimming cost V 3 bases and J 5 bases, with 23 bases left between them. The V gene's germline CDR1 is SGHRS and CDR2 YFSETQ. The CDR3 runs 17 residues. The same specimen was also included in a second study, on yellow fever vaccine responses in identical twins.

What was sequenced was CD8+ T cells sorted from blood. The sequence was obtained from a woman aged 18 to 35 in good health. The chain is built from TRBV5-1 and TRBJ1-2; D is unclear. CDR3 protein: CASSSLLTEGRRYGYTF. Here the CDR3 DNA reads TGCGCCAGCAGCTCTCTACTGACCGAAGGACGGAGATATGGCTACACCTTC.